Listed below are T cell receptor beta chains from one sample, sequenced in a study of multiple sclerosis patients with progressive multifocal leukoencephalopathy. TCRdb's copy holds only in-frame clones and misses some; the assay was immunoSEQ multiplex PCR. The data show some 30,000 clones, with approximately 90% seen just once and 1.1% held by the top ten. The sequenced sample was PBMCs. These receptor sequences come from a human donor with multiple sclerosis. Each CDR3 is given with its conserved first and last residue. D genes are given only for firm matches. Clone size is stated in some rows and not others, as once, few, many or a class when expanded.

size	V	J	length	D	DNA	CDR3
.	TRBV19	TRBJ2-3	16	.	TGTGCCACCAAAACTTGGGGGGCAGGGCGTGTAGATACGCAGTATTTT	CATKTWGAGRVDTQYF
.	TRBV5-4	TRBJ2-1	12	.	TGTGCCAGCAGCTTGGTTCAAAATGAGCAGTTCTTC	CASSLVQNEQFF
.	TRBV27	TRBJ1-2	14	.	TGTGCCAGTTCGACGGGGCAGGGCCGGAGTGGCTACACCTTC	CASSTGQGRSGYTF
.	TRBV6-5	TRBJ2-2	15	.	TGTGCCAGCAGCTATAGACCCGGGACCACCGGGGAGCTGTTTTTT	CASSYRPGTTGELFF
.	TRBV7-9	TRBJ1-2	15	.	TGTGCCAGCAGCCTGGGACAACGCCTCTACTATGGCTACACCTTC	CASSLGQRLYYGYTF
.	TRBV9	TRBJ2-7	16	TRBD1	TGTGCCAGCAGCGAGGCCGGGACAGAGAGCTCCTACGAGCAGTACTTC	CASSEAGTESSYEQYF
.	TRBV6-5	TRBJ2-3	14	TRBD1	TGTGCCAGCACCGGAAAAGGGGGCATAGATACGCAGTATTTT	CASTGKGGIDTQYF
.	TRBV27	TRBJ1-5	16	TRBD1	TGTGCCAGCAGTTTATCGCCAGGGGGCACCAATCAGCCCCAGCATTTT	CASSLSPGGTNQPQHF
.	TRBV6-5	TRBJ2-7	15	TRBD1	TGTGCCAGCAGTTACGGGACAGTATCACTCTACGAGCAGTACTTC	CASSYGTVSLYEQYF
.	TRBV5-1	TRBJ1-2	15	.	TGCGCCAGCAGCTTGGAGGTCAGGACCAACTATGGCTACACCTTC	CASSLEVRTNYGYTF
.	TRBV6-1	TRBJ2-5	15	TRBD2	TGTGCCAGCAGCCGACTAGCGGGGGGTGTAGAGACCCAGTACTTC	CASSRLAGGVETQYF
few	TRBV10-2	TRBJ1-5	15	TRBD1	TGCGCCAGCAGTGCTGACAGGGGGAGCAATCAGCCCCAGCATTTT	CASSADRGSNQPQHF
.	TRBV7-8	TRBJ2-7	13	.	TGTGCCAGCAGCCCGAGGACAGCCTACGAGCAGTACTTC	CASSPRTAYEQYF
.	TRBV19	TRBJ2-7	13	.	TGTGCCTCCATATCAGTCCGGTCGGGAGAGCAGTACTTC	CASISVRSGEQYF